This TCR beta chain was found in a study of OX40 agonist ivuxolimab in advanced cancers. Study in general: The dose-escalation group included hepatocellular carcinoma, melanoma, renal cell carcinoma and head and neck cancer.

CDR3 length: 15 amino acids. The J segment lost 5 bases and the V segment lost 2 bases, leaving 3 bases of the junction unmatched. Germline V lookup: CDR1 SGHKS, CDR2 YYEKEE (reference sequence). The data were produced by immunoSEQ multiplex PCR, yet TCRdb's version contains in-frame clones alone and is incomplete. Of around 87,000 clones in the sample, 94% were seen once. Here the sequenced sample was CD4+ or CD8+ T cells sorted from blood, taken in a trial of the OX40 agonist ivuxolimab. The chain combines TRBV5-5 with TRBJ2-2, with 10 bases fitting TRBD1. This receptor was taken from an adult with an advanced solid tumor such as melanoma, head and neck, liver or kidney cancer. The CDR3 region is CASSFSGQGTGELFF. The CDR3 DNA is TGTGCCAGCAGCTTCTCGGGACAGGGGACCGGGGAGCTGTTTTTT.